Described below is a single T cell receptor (beta chain) sequence and its context. The sample comes from a study of blood T cell repertoires in COVID-19. The wider study: Donors in the United States, Italy and Spain gave samples during acute or convalescent COVID-19. PBMCs, B-cell-depleted T cells, or T cells were the source of the cDNA or gDNA that made up the material.

In the source study's methods: Amplification of reference gene primers provided the estimated nucleated cell counts. Data came from immunoSEQ multiplex PCR; TCRdb stores just in-frame clones and leaves some out. D and trimming come from the DNA, and the V and J calls and clone size come from that table. Of 150,000 to 200,000 clones in the sample, more than 75% were seen once. Seattle cases were enrolled at active infection and followed longitudinally. The TCR originated in a woman aged 40 to 50 with COVID-19, enrolled during active disease. The sequenced material came from peripheral blood.

In DNA, the CDR3 is TGTGCCAGCAGACCCTCCTTCCGGACAGGACCGACTAATGAAAAACTGTTTTTT. This codes for CASRPSFRTGPTNEKLFF. The chain employs TRBV27 and TRBJ1-4, with 7 positions matching TRBD1. CDR1 and CDR2 (germline): MNHEY, SMNVEV (reference sequence). V lost 6 bases to trimming and J lost 2 bases; unmatched junction nucleotides: 15. This CDR3 is 18 amino acids long. Variable domain in full (rest from reference TRBV27 and TRBJ1-4): EAQVTQNPRYLITVTGKKLTVTCSQNMNHEYMSWYRQDPGLGLRQIYYSMNVEVTDKGDVPEGYKVSRKEKRNFPLILESPSPNQTSLYFCASRPSFRTGPTNEKLFFGSGTQLSVL.